This T cell receptor (beta chain) was captured in a study of cytomegalovirus exposure and HLA in healthy donors (dated by TCRdb to about 2017). With respect to the entire study: In an earlier analysis of 587 of the donors, approximately 260 Gb of sequence data and 100 million or so unique TCR beta sequences from roughly 200 million T cells were reported. Approximately 300 gigabases of sequencing data and roughly 90 million unique TCR sequences were included in an early release covering about 600 HLA-typed donors. Of the roughly 410 genotyped donors, roughly 76% were placed in the genetic ancestry cluster associated with self-reported Caucasian donors. The study was designed to test whether signatures of past pathogen exposure could be identified by cataloging public T cell receptors. The study profiled the T cell repertoires of hundreds of subjects by immunosequencing and related them to cytomegalovirus serostatus. In addition to the first cohort of hundreds of subjects, a separate validation cohort of over 90 different subjects was used. To predict cytomegalovirus infection status, the study brought together high-throughput TCR immunosequencing, statistical association of individual TCRs with disease status, and machine learning. In a later analysis, previously published TCR beta repertoires from fewer than 750 donors were re-analyzed and high-resolution HLA genotyping was added so that TCR occurrence patterns could be studied. Rather than drawing on any new phenotypic data, the later analysis identified candidate immune exposures from TCR beta sequences and the way those sequences occurred across donors. An earlier analysis of around 640 of the donors used high-throughput TCR beta sequencing to judge whether each TCR beta V gene segment behaved as functional or pseudogenic. Donor age, sex, ethnicity and CMV serostatus were compiled alongside the repertoire data. A later genetic analysis took genome-wide SNP genotypes for about 55% of the roughly 700 donors and used that subset as a discovery cohort. Every discovery cohort repertoire had been produced on one sequencing platform. HLA typing covered class I and class II loci at four-digit resolution. Typing coverage differed by locus: A, B, C, DRB1 and DQB1 were typed in about 629-640 donors, DQA1 in roughly 500, DPA1 in 600 to 610, and DPB1 in just under 480. Because of strong linkage in the cohort, five DR-DQ haplotypes were treated as single units for association and clustering. Across under 500 genotyped donors of the cohort, an average of about 240,000 unique TCR beta nucleotide sequences per donor were sequenced, and 15% to 20% of those sequences were non-productive. Summary of the overall study and its limitations: Several of the top co-occurrence clusters appeared to be linked to parvovirus B19, influenza, CMV and Epstein-Barr virus, according to a later analysis. A group of highly shared sequence variants was considered likely to be a technical artifact of the sequencing pipeline. Most TCR sequences were observed very rarely across donors, whereas some public TCRs were present in many individuals. In this cohort, only TCR beta chains were sequenced, and detectable features were limited by the absence of alpha or paired-chain data. Because the 87-base-pair reads could not distinguish some IMGT-functional V segments, including TRBV6-2 and TRBV6-3, those segments were excluded. When HLA alleles, especially DR and DQ, strongly co-occurred, TCR associations were difficult to assign to individual alleles. The study listed 150 to 200 TCR beta chains as associated with cytomegalovirus. Three of the identified cytomegalovirus-associated TCR beta chains were confirmed in vitro to be specific for cytomegalovirus antigens. Roughly uniform sequencing depth across donors was assumed in presence/absence analyses, although this assumption may not hold. The earlier analysis of about 600 of the donors excluded about 16 rarely observed V segments, including chromosome 9 orphons, because counts were too low. In a later analysis, HLA-associated TCR beta chains showed more clonal expansion and lower generation probabilities than non-associated chains that were equally common. V-gene and J-gene trimming of TCR beta chains was associated with a missense DCLRE1C variant in a later genetic analysis, and the association was replicated in an independent cohort. A further reported finding was that TCR beta sequences accurately predicted the HLA-A and HLA-B alleles for most subjects in the first cohort. The authors suggested that the approach could potentially be generalized to other disease states and immunological phenotypes. At a false discovery rate of 0.05, a later analysis linked around 17,000 TCR beta sequences to specific HLA alleles. In an earlier analysis of about 600 of the donors, most TCR beta V segments appeared in productive rearrangements about 87% or about 30% of the time, broadly matching IMGT annotations. According to a later analysis, TCR association rates differed among HLA loci, with DRB1 alleles showing the most associated TCRs and HLA-C alleles showing the fewest. In a later genetic analysis, fewer N-insertions in productive TCRs were reported among donors in an Asian-associated ancestry cluster than the 666-donor mean. Immune exposure information for the cohort was limited to CMV serostatus. Because HLA typing was missing for some donors at each locus, association tests included only the typed subset. Most CMV-associated TCR beta chains appeared to be HLA-restricted in a later analysis, and the HLA associations seemed to be driven largely by CMV exposure. Correlated functional status among segregating V segments might reflect linkage disequilibrium, but an unknown experimental factor could not be ruled out. The classifier was reported to diagnose cytomegalovirus status with high specificity and sensitivity in both the original cohort and the validation cohort.

Library preparation used the immunoSEQ multiplex PCR assay. The multiplex PCR relied on a mix of 60 forward primers for TCR Vbeta segments and 13 reverse primers for TCR Jbeta segments. A multiplex PCR assay on genomic DNA amplified the CDR3 region of rearranged TCR beta genes. On the Illumina HiSeq System, the amplified TCR beta libraries were sequenced as 87-base-pair reads. The original methods were these. A later analysis tallied roughly 76 million unique TCR beta chains across the 550 to 850 repertoires, and about 10 million of those chains were shared by two or more donors. Raw reads were error-corrected and collapsed into unique sequences by a nearest-neighbor algorithm in which closely related sequences were merged to remove PCR and sequencing errors. CDR3 sequences were aligned to IMGT reference sequences to assign V, D and J gene segments. For a sequence to be retained, a match of at least six nucleotides to both a V gene segment and a J gene segment was required. A rearrangement was called productive if the CDR3 had no stop codons and remained in frame with V and J, and every other rearrangement was called non-productive. Following IMGT convention, CDR3 was defined as the stretch from the second conserved V-encoded cysteine up to the conserved J-encoded phenylalanine. The earlier analysis of about 570 of the donors excluded any sequence lacking an unambiguous match to a single V gene segment. An earlier analysis of some 500 of the donors classified V segments as functional when productive rearrangements were above 56.7% and as segregating when the standard deviation between donors was above 5%. To diagnose cytomegalovirus status from the catalog of TCR beta chain sequences, a statistical classification framework was built. V and J gene assignment, in a later analysis, came from comparing TCR nucleotide sequences with IMGT/GENE-DB human TR gene sequences. The TCRdist pipeline was used in a later analysis to assign CDR3 sequences and most-parsimonious VDJ recombination scenarios. In a later analysis, every TCR beta chain was defined by the combination of its CDR3 amino acid sequence and its V-gene family, and reads without a unique V-gene family were dropped. A later analysis removed 592 highly shared, low-generation-probability nucleotide sequences to deal with suspected cross-contamination and a sequencing artifact. A later analysis calculated a clonal expansion index for each public chain from normalized within-repertoire ranks of inferred template counts. Generation probabilities in a later analysis came from a VDJ recombination model fitted to out-of-frame rearrangements, and those results were checked against IGoR. In a later analysis, TCR-TCR, TCR-HLA and TCR-CMV co-occurrence was scored with hypergeometric tests, and a repertoire-size bias correction was applied to TCR pairs. A later analysis estimated false discovery rates by permuting HLA or CMV assignments 20 times. In a later analysis, co-occurring TCRs were grouped with DBSCAN, and TCRdist sequence similarity was added when clustering was performed within HLA-allele-positive subsets. Co-occurrence clustering excluded repertoires with fewer than 30,000 or more than 120,000 public chains, plus five with anomalous nucleotide sharing. TCRdb took this table from immuneACCESS and kept in-frame rearrangements with V and J called. Such tables lack part of the clones; where checked against another copy, unresolved V genes explain under half of the gap, and the rest is unexplained. From that table come the V and J calls and clone size; the DNA was used to work out D and trimming. Present in this sample are 95,000 to 100,000 clones, roughly 76% of which were seen just once. Jointly, the top ten make up about 2% of the sample.

In total, 630 or so healthy bone marrow donors made up the cohort. All cohort members were sampled while nominally healthy, although unrecorded immune exposures were likely present. The donor was CMV seronegative and belonged to the group of approximately 320 seronegative cohort members. A peripheral blood sample was collected from each donor, and TCR beta sequencing was performed on peripheral blood mononuclear cells. Genomic DNA extraction from the blood cell samples was performed with the Qiagen DNeasy Blood Extraction Kit. Concerning this clone itself: Its specific antigen is unknown. It has no much larger one-base neighbor in the sample; base qualities were not kept.

V is cut by 4 bases and J by 5 bases, and the space between the germline ends is 11 bases. The CDR3 measures 12 amino acids from cysteine to phenylalanine. The sequence is cut down to CDR3 DNA, 36 bases in frame from base 1. Looking up the germline V gene (reference sequence) yields CDR1 GTSNPN and CDR2 SVGIG. The sample comprised PBMCs. The receptor comes from a man between 35 and 55 years old in good health and CMV-seronegative. The chain uses TRBV30 and TRBJ2-5; TRBD1 might be the D gene, on 5 matching bases. The bases are TGTGCCTGGACGCAGGGATTGGAGACCCAGTACTTC. This translates into CAWTQGLETQYF.